The 17 T cell receptor beta chains below come from one sample, sequenced in a study of T cell responses to AZD1222 COVID-19 vaccine (dated by TCRdb to the early 2020s). Library preparation was by the immunoSEQ multiplex PCR assay. The clones in this table, taken by TCRdb from immuneACCESS, are in-frame only. Not every clone is retained; where verified, under half of the shortfall comes from an unresolved V gene, and the cause of the rest is unknown. The sample has about 100,000 clones on record, around 87% of them singletons. Roughly 10% of the sample is taken by the ten largest. The time point label for this specimen denotes: about 28 days (+/-7) after the second vaccine dose. The input for sequencing was peripheral blood, taken 28 days after the second AZD1222 dose. Receptor source: an adult who received the AZD1222 COVID-19 vaccine.

This chain uses TRBV7-2 with TRBJ2-1, with D possibly matching TRBD2 (6 bases). The V end lost 5 bases, the J end lost 6 bases, and 14 bases lay between the germline ends. The length of the CDR3 is 14 residues. The germline V gene has CDR1 SGHTA and CDR2 FQGNSA. CDR3 loop: CASSPGLSFNEQFF. In nucleotides, the CDR3 is TGTGCCAGCAGCCCGGGACTGTCATTCAATGAGCAGTTCTTC.

This clone has only a few counts. V usage is TRBV30 and J usage is TRBJ2-2; TRBD1 might be the D (6 bases). The CDR3 covers 14 residues. The V gene's germline CDR1 is GTSNPN and CDR2 SVGIG (reference sequence). Trimming shortened V by 7 bases and J by 4 bases, and 16 bases separated the two germline ends. The CDR3: CAFKGHSATGELFF. CDR3 bases: TGTGCCTTCAAGGGACACTCGGCCACCGGGGAGCTGTTTTTT.

This rearrangement joins TRBV4-3 to TRBJ1-1; tentative D call: TRBD1 (5 bases). Trimming left V 5 bases short and J 6 bases short, with 19 bases between. The CDR3 totals 15 residues. The germline CDR1 and CDR2 sequences are LGHNA and YSLEER. In DNA form, the CDR3 reads TGCGCCAGCAGCGAAGGGGTAGGGTCGGGTGCTGAAGCTTTCTTT. It encodes CASSEGVGSGAEAFF.

The genes are TRBV27 and TRBJ1-4; 7 nucleotides align to TRBD1. The CDR3 is 17 residues long. The V segment lost 4 bases and the J segment 4 bases; nucleotides outside the gene matches: 12. CDR1 is MNHEY, CDR2 SMNVEV, per germline (reference sequence). The CDR3 sequence is CASSSLLGGQSNEKLFF. The CDR3 region has the DNA TGTGCCAGCAGTTCTCTATTAGGGGGCCAGAGTAATGAAAAACTGTTTTTT. Full variable domain (remainder filled in from reference TRBV27 and TRBJ1-4): EAQVTQNPRYLITVTGKKLTVTCSQNMNHEYMSWYRQDPGLGLRQIYYSMNVEVTDKGDVPEGYKVSRKEKRNFPLILESPSPNQTSLYFCASSSLLGGQSNEKLFFGSGTQLSVL.

The CDR3 region has the DNA TGCGCCAGCAGCCAAGATGGGATTGGAAACACCATATATTTT. This gives the protein CASSQDGIGNTIYF. The chain carries TRBV4-1 and TRBJ1-3; D not resolved. CDR3 size: 14 residues. CDR1 MGHRA and CDR2 YSYEKL come from the germline V gene. Deletions cut 0 bases from V and 3 bases from J, with 6 bases between.

The chain is built from TRBV5-6 and TRBJ2-1, with 8 bases fitting TRBD1. The CDR3 covers 16 residues. The V segment lost 3 bases and the J segment 6 bases; nucleotides outside the gene matches: 11. Germline-derived CDR1 and CDR2 are SGHDT and YYEEEE. The CDR3 spells CASSSWTGRGGNEQFF. CDR3 nucleotide sequence: TGTGCCAGCAGCTCCTGGACAGGGCGGGGAGGCAATGAGCAGTTCTTC.

This clone was seen only once. V usage is TRBV28 and J usage is TRBJ2-3; TRBD1 matches at 9 bases. Germline trimming cut 7 bases from V and 8 bases from J; bases unmatched to any gene: 10. The CDR3 has 14 amino acids. The germline V gene has CDR1 MDHEN and CDR2 SYDVKM. DNA for the CDR3: TGTGCCAGCACCAGGACAGGGGCCCGCCCTACGCAGTATTTT. This gives the protein CASTRTGARPTQYF.

This clone appeared a few times. The rearrangement uses TRBV6-2 or TRBV6-3 and TRBJ2-3; 8 nucleotides line up with TRBD2. This CDR3 is 17 amino acids long. In germline, CDR1 is MNHEY, CDR2 SVGEGT. V was clipped by 2 bases and J by 0 bases; unmatched bases: 7. The CDR3 bases are TGTGCCAGCAGTTACCGCCCTCCGGGAGGGAGCACAGATACGCAGTATTTT. Its translation: CASSYRPPGGSTDTQYF.

The rearrangement joins TRBV5-1 to TRBJ2-3; either TRBD1 or TRBD2 may supply D (5 bases each). The length of the CDR3 is 15 residues. Germline V gene sequence: CDR1 SGHRS, CDR2 YFSETQ. With 0 bases removed from V and 5 bases from J, the gap between germline ends came to 13 bases. The CDR3 protein is CASSLVGPRGDTQYF. The CDR3 DNA sequence: TGCGCCAGCAGCTTGGTGGGACCTCGGGGAGATACGCAGTATTTT.

The rearrangement uses TRBV19 and TRBJ2-1; D is perhaps TRBD2 (8 bases). This CDR3 is built from 18 residues. V was clipped by 5 bases and J by 3 bases, with 23 bases between them. The germline V gene has CDR1 LNHDA and CDR2 SQIVND (reference sequence). CDR3: CASSARGGTVPDYNEQFF. CDR3 bases: TGTGCCAGTAGTGCCCGGGGGGGGACAGTGCCGGACTACAATGAGCAGTTCTTC.

The V gene is TRBV25-1, the J gene TRBJ2-2, with 7 bases that match TRBD2. CDR1 MGHDK and CDR2 SYGVNS come from the germline V gene. The V gene end was trimmed by 4 bases and the J gene end by 3 bases; junction bases not matched to a gene: 8. CDR3 size: 16 residues. The CDR3: CASSVPGREYTGELFF. The CDR3 nucleotides are TGTGCCAGCAGTGTCCCAGGGAGGGAATACACCGGGGAGCTGTTTTTT.

This clone came up once. The genes are TRBV11-3 and TRBJ2-7, with 7 bases that match TRBD2. In germline, CDR1 is SGHNT, CDR2 YENEEA. This CDR3 has 15 amino acids. J was trimmed by 0 bases and V by 3 bases; bases with no gene match: 5. The CDR3 reads CASSLGGGSSYEQYF. CDR3 nucleotides: TGTGCCAGCAGCTTGGGGGGAGGGAGCTCCTACGAGCAGTACTTC.

The chain is built from TRBV12-3 or TRBV12-4 and TRBJ1-5; D possibly corresponds to TRBD1 (6 bases). The CDR3 runs 13 residues. The V end was cut by 7 bases, the J end by 3 bases, with 10 bases between. The CDR3 reads CASNTGYNQPQHF. CDR3 nucleotide sequence: TGTGCCAGCAATACAGGGTACAATCAGCCCCAGCATTTT.

The J gene is TRBJ1-1, the V gene TRBV5-4, with 9 nucleotides matching TRBD1. CDR3 length: 13 residues. With 3 bases clipped from V and 4 bases from J, the junction kept 1 base outside the gene matches. The V gene's germline CDR1 is SGHNT and CDR2 YYREEE (reference sequence). The CDR3 loop is CASSSGQGTEAFF. The DNA of the CDR3 is TGTGCCAGCAGCTCGGGACAGGGCACTGAAGCTTTCTTT.

This clone occurred once. J is TRBJ1-2 and V is TRBV6-5, with 7 nucleotides matching TRBD1. V lost 7 bases and J lost 3; bases outside the gene matches: 5. Per germline, CDR1 MNHEY and CDR2 SVGAGI. The CDR3 has 13 amino acids. The CDR3 spells CASTLDRDYGYTF. The CDR3 bases are TGTGCCAGCACCCTAGACAGGGACTATGGCTACACCTTC.

Only a few counts were recorded for this clone. The gene calls are TRBV10-1 and TRBJ2-7; 13 bases map to TRBD2. Per the germline V gene, CDR1 is WNHNN and CDR2 is SYGVQD (reference sequence). The junction had 8 bases not matched to a gene; V was cut back by 4 bases and J by 5 bases. The CDR3 extends over 16 amino acids. This chain's CDR3 is CASSGTLAGGPHEQYF. The CDR3 bases are TGCGCCAGCAGTGGGACACTAGCGGGAGGGCCCCACGAGCAGTACTTC.

CDR3 DNA sequence: TGCGCCAGCAGCTTGGAAAGAGGGGTTTTGTCGTACGAGCAGTACTTC. It is translated as CASSLERGVLSYEQYF. The chain employs TRBV5-1 and TRBJ2-7; D could derive from TRBD1 or TRBD2 (5 bases each). This CDR3 contains 16 residues. CDR1 and CDR2 from the germline V gene are SGHRS and YFSETQ. The V and J ends lost 0 bases and 4 bases respectively, with 17 bases between them.